The rows below give T cell receptor beta chains drawn from one sample of a study of CD8 T cells in ankylosing spondylitis. TCRdb re-called the 5' RACE reads with MiXCR, one entry per CDR3 protein. The table lists some 250,000 distinct CDR3 sequences, 20% to 30% of them singletons. Sequencing input: blood, either unsorted or a sorted T cell fraction (not recorded which). These TCRs come from a male donor with ankylosing spondylitis or in good health (not recorded which). The CDR3 runs from the conserved cysteine through the conserved F or W. D genes are given only for firm matches. Only some rows state a clone size, as once, few, many or a class for expanded clones.

j_call,cdr3_length,clone_size,v_call,d_call,cdr3_aa,cdr3_nt
TRBJ2-2,14,-,TRBV7-7,-,CASSGAGGTGELFF,TGTGCCAGCAGCGGGGCAGGGGGGACCGGGGAGCTGTTTTTT
TRBJ2-7,14,many,TRBV6-5,TRBD2,CASSYGAGALEQYF,TGTGCCAGCAGTTACGGAGCGGGGGCACTCGAGCAGTACTTC
TRBJ2-5,12,few,TRBV20-1,-,CSAIAVQETQYF,TGCAGTGCTATAGCCGTTCAAGAGACCCAGTACTTC
TRBJ2-3,14,many,TRBV5-4,-,CASRGGRSTDTQYF,TGTGCCAGCAGGGGTGGGAGGAGCACAGATACGCAGTATTTT
TRBJ2-7,13,-,TRBV29-1,-,CSGTDTSSYEQYF,TGCAGCGGAACCGACACGAGCTCCTACGAGCAGTACTTC
TRBJ2-3,16,-,TRBV24-1,TRBD1,CATSFGTGGPGDTQYF,TGTGCCACCAGCTTCGGGACAGGGGGCCCGGGAGATACGCAGTATTTT
TRBJ1-2,13,many,TRBV5-1,-,CASSSGAHYGYTF,TGCGCCAGCAGCTCCGGGGCACACTATGGCTACACCTTC
TRBJ2-7,15,-,TRBV5-8,-,CASSLVVVRGGEQYF,TGTGCCAGCAGCTTGGTCGTTGTGAGGGGCGGCGAGCAGTACTTC
TRBJ2-2,15,many,TRBV2,TRBD1,CASIPGQGATGELFF,TGTGCCAGCATCCCAGGACAGGGGGCCACCGGGGAGCTGTTTTTT
TRBJ2-5,16,many,TRBV20-1,-,CSAYKMTGGWQETQYF,TGCAGTGCTTATAAGATGACAGGCGGGTGGCAAGAGACCCAGTACTTC
TRBJ1-6,15,-,TRBV6-1,TRBD1,CASTHRGLGNSPLHF,TGTGCCAGCACCCACAGGGGCTTAGGTAATTCACCCCTCCACTTT
TRBJ2-1,14,many,TRBV20-1,TRBD1,CSASQGDIYNEQFF,TGCAGTGCTAGTCAGGGGGACATCTACAATGAGCAGTTCTTC
TRBJ2-5,13,many,TRBV7-9,TRBD2,CATAEWGGETQYF,TGTGCCACCGCCGAATGGGGGGGAGAGACCCAGTACTTC
TRBJ1-4,15,-,TRBV4-2,-,CASSPRPQVGEKLFF,TGTGCCAGCAGCCCAAGGCCGCAGGTTGGCGAAAAACTGTTTTTT
TRBJ2-3,15,-,TRBV12-3/TRBV12-4,-,CASSFGVFSTDTQYF,TGTGCCAGCAGTTTTGGCGTCTTTAGCACAGATACGCAGTATTTT
TRBJ2-6,18,many,TRBV11-2,-,CASSSPLDRDSGANVLTF,TGTGCCAGCAGCTCCCCCTTAGACCGGGACTCTGGGGCCAACGTCCTGACTTTC
TRBJ2-4,14,-,TRBV20-1,-,CSATGVEGTNIQYF,TGCAGTGCGACCGGTGTTGAGGGGACAAACATTCAGTACTTC
TRBJ2-1,14,few,TRBV6-2/TRBV6-3,-,CASRRASSYNEQFF,TGTGCCAGCAGGAGGGCAAGCTCCTACAATGAGCAGTTCTTC
TRBJ2-1,14,few,TRBV12-3/TRBV12-4,-,CASTNRGGVGEQFF,TGTGCCAGCACCAACAGAGGGGGGGTAGGTGAGCAGTTCTTC
TRBJ2-3,17,-,TRBV24-1,-,CATSDLKEGRYTDTQYF,TGTGCCACCAGTGATTTGAAGGAAGGACGGTACACAGATACGCAGTATTTT
TRBJ2-5,12,few,TRBV29-1,-,CSVLRIQETQYF,TGCAGCGTCCTACGGATCCAAGAGACCCAGTACTTC
TRBJ2-4,14,-,TRBV20-1,TRBD1,CSARDSSGKNIQYF,TGCAGTGCCAGGGACAGTTCCGGCAAAAACATTCAGTACTTC
TRBJ2-3,13,many,TRBV6-1,-,CASNGGTTDTQYF,TGTGCCAGCAATGGGGGGACCACAGATACGCAGTATTTT
TRBJ2-3,13,few,TRBV20-1,-,CSARPGLSDTQYF,TGCAGTGCTAGGCCGGGACTTTCAGATACGCAGTATTTT
TRBJ2-7,13,-,TRBV29-1,TRBD1,CSVEDDRAYEQYF,TGCAGCGTTGAAGATGACAGGGCCTACGAGCAGTACTTC
TRBJ2-1,15,few,TRBV20-1,TRBD2,CSARGGLAAYNEQFF,TGCAGTGCTAGGGGGGGACTAGCGGCCTACAATGAGCAGTTCTTC
TRBJ2-5,13,-,TRBV20-1,-,CSARSGGLETQYF,TGCAGTGCTCGATCGGGGGGCCTAGAGACCCAGTACTTC